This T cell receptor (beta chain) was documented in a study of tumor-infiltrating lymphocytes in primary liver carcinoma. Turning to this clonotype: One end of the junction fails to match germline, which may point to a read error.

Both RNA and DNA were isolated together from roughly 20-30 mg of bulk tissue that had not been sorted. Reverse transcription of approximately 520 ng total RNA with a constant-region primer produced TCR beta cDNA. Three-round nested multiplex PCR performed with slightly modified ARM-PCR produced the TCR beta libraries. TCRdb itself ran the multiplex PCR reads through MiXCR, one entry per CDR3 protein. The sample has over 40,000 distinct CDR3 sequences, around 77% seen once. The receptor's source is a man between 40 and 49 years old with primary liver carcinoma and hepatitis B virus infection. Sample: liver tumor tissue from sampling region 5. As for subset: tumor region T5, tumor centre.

In nucleotides, the CDR3 is TGTGCCAGCAGTACAATTCCGGGACAGGGCAATCAGCCACAGCATTTT. It specifies CASSTIPGQGNQPQHF. The chain combines TRBV12-3 or TRBV12-4 with TRBJ1-5, with 9 bases identical to TRBD1. The CDR3 loop spans 16 amino acids.